This T cell receptor (beta chain) is drawn from a study of blood T cell repertoires in COVID-19. After removal of 4 bases from V and 6 bases from J, the junction contained 6 bases not matched to a gene. There are 13 residues in the CDR3. From germline, CDR1 is SGDLS and CDR2 YYNGEE. In its sample, this clone was seen a few times. Method: immunoSEQ multiplex PCR; TCRdb's copy keeps in-frame clones and lacks some. The sample has roughly 150,000 clones, 83% seen once. The clonotype comes from a woman aged 80 or over with acute or convalescent COVID-19. The J gene is TRBJ1-1, the V gene TRBV9, with TRBD1 identical over 7 bases. Material: peripheral blood. CDR3 sequence reads: CASSFTGVSEAFF. The CDR3 nucleotides are TGTGCCAGCAGCTTTACAGGGGTTTCTGAAGCTTTCTTT.